The clone carrying this T cell receptor beta chain was seen only a few times. The target antigen is unknown. These data come from a study of naive and memory T cell subsets. With 5 bases clipped from V and 7 bases from J, the junction kept 8 bases outside the gene matches. Looked up from germline, CDR1 is SQVTM and CDR2 is ANQGSEA. The CDR3 consists of 13 residues. Points from the study as a whole: Findings for naive and memory subsets could not be checked against ground truth. TCR counts from RNA may reflect activation-linked expression changes.

CMV status came from CD4+ IFNgamma after overnight CMV lysate stimulation. The beta constant-region primer was an equimolar mix of two oligonucleotides covering TRBC1 and TRBC2. Nested alpha and beta constant-region primers with the SP2 primer drove four PCR rounds on ligated cDNA. An oligonucleotide with the SP2 primer and a 12-nucleotide UMI was ligated to the cDNA 3' end. TCRdb re-derived calls from the UMI-ligation and nested PCR reads in MiXCR, one entry per CDR3 protein. Here the sample spans some 110,000 distinct CDR3 sequences, around a third being singletons. This TCR came from a human donor in good health. The chain carries TRBV29-1 and TRBJ2-7; 10 nucleotides agree with TRBD1. Sequenced input: central memory CD4+ T cells from blood. CDR3 in DNA: TGCAGCGTTCTGGGGACAGGGGTCGGGGAGCAGTACTTC. It encodes CSVLGTGVGEQYF.